This record concerns one TCR beta chain sequence. The antigen is unknown. Trimming cost V 4 bases and J 3 bases; bases outside gene matches: 11. Germline CDR1 is LGHDT and CDR2 is YNNKEL (reference sequence). The CDR3 loop spans 17 amino acids. This record comes from a study of persistence of HIV-infected CD4 T cells. This was the immunoSEQ version 4 assay in survey mode. Template was genomic DNA at approximately 10 ng/uL, with up to roughly 1 ug used per sample. Sequencing used immunoSEQ multiplex PCR; TCRdb keeps in-frame clones, though not all of them. In the table there are tens of thousands of clones, roughly four fifths of which are singletons. Points from the study as a whole: Degenerate expanded CDR3beta sequences were enriched among CMV- and Gag-responding cells.

The stimulus was lysate of CMV-infected fibroblasts, 9 to 10 ug/mL. CD40L-negative CD69-negative CD45RO-high memory CD4+ T cells were sorted as populations depleted of antigen-responding cells. Undetectable plasma HIV-1 RNA below 50 copies/mL lasted at least 4 years. Anti-CD28/CD49d costimulation, CD40-blocking antibody and enfuvirtide were given to CD8-depleted PBMCs for 18 hours. This TCR derives from an adult man with HIV who was CMV-seropositive. V usage is TRBV3-1 (or the pseudogene TRBV3-2) and J usage is TRBJ2-7, with 11 nucleotides matching TRBD1. Source: CD4+ T cells sorted from PBMCs after roughly 18-hour stimulation, taken from a patient who received antiretroviral therapy. The CDR3 loop reads CASSLTQSGTGGYEQYF. The CDR3 DNA reads TGTGCCAGCAGCCTGACACAGTCCGGGACAGGGGGCTACGAGCAGTACTTC.